The 17 T cell receptor beta chains presented below share a single source sample, sequenced in a study of cytomegalovirus exposure and HLA in healthy donors. In the PCR, 60 Vbeta and 13 Jbeta primers were used. The repertoire was sequenced with immunoSEQ multiplex PCR; TCRdb's copy has only in-frame clones and lacks some. This sample carries about 210,000 clones, approximately 80% of them seen once, and the ten largest clones take 13% to 15%. Sequenced sample: PBMCs. These TCRs come from a woman aged 25 to 39 in good health and CMV-seropositive.

The genes are TRBV5-4 and TRBJ1-1, with TRBD1 identical over 11 bases. With V trimmed by 4 bases and J by 1 base, 6 bases remained unmatched. The V gene's germline CDR1 is SGHNT and CDR2 YYREEE (reference sequence). The CDR3 runs to 16 residues. CDR3 residues: CASSPGTGGENTEAFF. In DNA, the CDR3 is TGTGCCAGCAGCCCCGGGACAGGGGGTGAGAACACTGAAGCTTTCTTT.

This sequence joins TRBV5-1 and TRBJ2-7; the D is unclear. The CDR3 runs to 11 residues. In germline, CDR1 is SGHRS, CDR2 YFSETQ. V lost 4 bases and J lost 5, with 7 bases in between. CDR3 protein: CASSRFDEQYF. CDR3 DNA sequence: TGCGCCAGCAGCCGGTTCGACGAGCAGTACTTC.

The chain couples TRBV7-2 to TRBJ2-5, with a tentative D call TRBD1 (6 bases). The length of the CDR3 is 13 residues. V was pared by 1 base and J by 5 bases, with 8 bases between. Per the germline V gene, CDR1 is SGHTA and CDR2 is FQGNSA. CDR3 in amino acids: CASSLDRVETQYF. As DNA, the CDR3 is TGTGCCAGCAGCTTAGACAGGGTCGAGACCCAGTACTTC.

V usage is TRBV28 and J usage is TRBJ2-1, with a weak D call TRBD1 (5 bases). V shed 4 bases and J shed 2 bases, with 21 bases lying between them. Per the germline V gene, CDR1 is MDHEN and CDR2 is SYDVKM. The CDR3 covers 18 residues. The CDR3: CASSSVPPWGRTYNEQFF. The CDR3 DNA reads as TGTGCCAGCAGTTCAGTCCCTCCGTGGGGCAGGACCTACAATGAGCAGTTCTTC.

The V call is TRBV28, the J call TRBJ2-7, with D uncertain. Germline V gene sequence: CDR1 MDHEN, CDR2 SYDVKM. The V end lost 3 bases, the J end lost 7 bases, and 13 bases lay between the germline ends. The CDR3 consists of 13 residues. As DNA, the CDR3 is TGTGCCAGCAGTTTGGTCTCCGCGCGGGAGCAGTACTTC. Translated: CASSLVSAREQYF.

CDR3 coding DNA: TGCAGCGTTGGGCAGGGGGCTTACGAGCAGTACTTC. Translation: CSVGQGAYEQYF. The rearrangement uses TRBV29-1 and TRBJ2-7; 8 bases align to TRBD1. The V gene end was trimmed by 4 bases and the J gene end by 4 bases; junction bases not matched to a gene: 3. This CDR3 is built from 12 residues. The germline V gene has CDR1 SQVTM and CDR2 ANQGSEA.

The chain recombines TRBV27 with TRBJ2-5; 8 nucleotides match TRBD1. V lost 0 bases, J lost 1 base, and 4 bases stayed unmatched. Germline V lookup: CDR1 MNHEY, CDR2 SMNVEV (reference sequence). The CDR3 runs to 16 residues. This chain's CDR3 is CASSLSPDRAQETQYF. Written as DNA, the CDR3 is TGTGCCAGCAGTTTATCCCCGGACAGGGCCCAAGAGACCCAGTACTTC.

In its sample, this clone was seen a few times. V is TRBV9 and J is TRBJ2-2; the match to TRBD2 covers 12 bases. From germline, CDR1 is SGDLS and CDR2 YYNGEE. The V gene end was trimmed by 4 bases and the J gene end by 3 bases; junction bases not matched to a gene: 4. The CDR3 runs 16 residues. The CDR3 DNA sequence: TGTGCCAGCAGCCCCCGACTAGCGGGGGACACCGGGGAGCTGTTTTTT. Protein product: CASSPRLAGDTGELFF.

A few counts support this clone. The chain carries TRBV27 and TRBJ2-1, with TRBD1 identical over 9 bases. V gave up 6 bases and J gave up 7 bases; unmatched junction bases: 7. Germline V gene lookup returns CDR1 MNHEY and CDR2 SMNVEV (reference sequence). The CDR3 is 14 residues long. CDR3 bases: TGTGCCAGCAGCGACAGGGGGAATGGTAATGAGCAGTTCTTC. It yields the protein CASSDRGNGNEQFF.

Judged by abundance, this clone is medium-sized. The chain joins TRBV30 to TRBJ1-2; D uncertain. The ends were cut back, 2 bases at V and 1 base at J, with 11 bases in the middle. Germline CDR1 GTSNPN, CDR2 SVGIG (reference sequence). The CDR3 covers 14 residues. The CDR3 DNA reads TGTGCCTGGAGTCTATCCGGGGTTAACTATGGCTACACCTTC. This sequence encodes CAWSLSGVNYGYTF.

This clone was seen a few times. The CDR3 loop reads CASSLTSGVTDTQYF. The CDR3 DNA follows: TGTGCCAGCAGCCTCACTAGCGGGGTCACAGATACGCAGTATTTT. The chain uses TRBV4-2 and TRBJ2-3; 10 bases fit TRBD2. This CDR3 region has 15 residues. V gave up 4 bases and J gave up 2 bases; unmatched junction bases: 3. The V gene's germline CDR1 is LGHNA and CDR2 YNFKEQ.

The chain recombines TRBV2 with TRBJ2-2; D not resolved. Trimming removed 6 bases from V and 4 bases from J, with 12 bases in between. The germline V gene has CDR1 SNHLY and CDR2 FYNNEI. This CDR3 is 14 amino acids long. The CDR3, as DNA: TGTGCCAGCAGCCTCGAGGAGATCACCGGGGAGCTGTTTTTT. As protein: CASSLEEITGELFF.

The chain carries TRBV5-1 and TRBJ1-4, with a weak D call TRBD1 (6 bases). Germline assignment: CDR1 SGHRS and CDR2 YFSETQ. CDR3 length: 14 residues. V was pared by 1 base and J by 8 bases, with 12 bases between. The CDR3 reads CASSLMQGSEKLFF. The CDR3 DNA follows: TGCGCCAGCAGCTTGATGCAGGGGAGCGAAAAACTGTTTTTT.

The rearrangement joins TRBV2 to TRBJ1-1; D gene ambiguous. The V gene's germline CDR1 is SNHLY and CDR2 FYNNEI. The CDR3 is made up of 15 amino acids. V was shortened by 1 base and J by 0 bases, with 9 bases between the two germline ends. The CDR3 bases are TGTGCCAGCAGTGAAGGAGGGTCGATGAACACTGAAGCTTTCTTT. It encodes CASSEGGSMNTEAFF.

This sequence joins TRBV7-9 and TRBJ2-4; the match to TRBD1 covers 9 bases. The CDR3 runs 14 residues. Germline V gene data show CDR1 as SEHNR and CDR2 as FQNEAQ (reference sequence). Trimming removed 5 bases from V and 8 bases from J; junction bases left unmatched: 7. The DNA for the CDR3 is TGTGCCAGCAGCCCCTGGGACAGGGAGGACATTCAGTACTTC. Translation: CASSPWDREDIQYF.

Turning to this clone: This sample also contains other DNA sequences that code for the same CDR3. The rearrangement uses TRBV6-1 and TRBJ2-7, with D possibly TRBD1 on 6 matching bases. Per the germline V gene, CDR1 is MNHNS and CDR2 is SASEGT. CDR3 length: 13 residues. V lost 8 bases and J 3 bases, leaving 14 bases between the germline ends. CDR3 sequence reads: CASSRAGVYEQYF. CDR3 sequence (DNA): TGTGCCAGCTCCCGCGCAGGGGTCTACGAGCAGTACTTC.

The J gene is TRBJ1-1, the V gene TRBV28; perhaps TRBD1 as D (6 bases). V was clipped by 5 bases and J by 10 bases, with 14 bases between them. The CDR3 loop spans 12 amino acids. The germline V gene has CDR1 MDHEN and CDR2 SYDVKM. The CDR3 bases are TGTGCCAGCAGTCCCACAGGGAAGGGAGCTTTCTTT. It encodes CASSPTGKGAFF.